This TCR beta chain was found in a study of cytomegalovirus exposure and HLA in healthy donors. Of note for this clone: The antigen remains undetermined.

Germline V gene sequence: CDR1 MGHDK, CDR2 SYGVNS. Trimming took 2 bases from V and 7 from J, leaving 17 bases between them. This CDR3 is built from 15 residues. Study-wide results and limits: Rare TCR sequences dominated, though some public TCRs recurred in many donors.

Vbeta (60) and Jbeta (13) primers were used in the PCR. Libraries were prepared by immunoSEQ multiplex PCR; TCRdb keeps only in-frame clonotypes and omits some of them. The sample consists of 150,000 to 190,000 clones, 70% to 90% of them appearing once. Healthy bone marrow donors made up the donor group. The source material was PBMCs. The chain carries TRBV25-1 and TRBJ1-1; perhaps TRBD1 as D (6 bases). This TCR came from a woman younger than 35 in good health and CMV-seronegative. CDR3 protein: CASSEQLGGAGEAFF. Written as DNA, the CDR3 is TGTGCCAGCAGTGAACAGCTTGGGGGGGCTGGTGAAGCTTTCTTT.